This T cell receptor (beta chain) was obtained from a study of T cells in Graves' hyperthyroidism and ophthalmopathy. Clinical symptoms, serum thyroxine and TRAb, thyroid ultrasound and orbital computed tomography together formed the diagnostic basis. Authors of the study amplified TCR beta CDR3 regions from RNA transcripts. First-round RT-PCR of the TCR CDR3 relied on the HTBI primer set. TCRdb reanalysed the multiplex PCR reads using MiXCR and keeps one entry per CDR3 protein. The table includes approximately 560,000 distinct CDR3 sequences, about half detected once. With regard to this clonotype: The target antigen is unknown.

CDR1 is ENHRY and CDR2 is SYGVKD in the germline V gene. V was clipped by 10 bases and J by 0 bases, with 13 bases between them. The CDR3 totals 13 residues. Findings and caveats of the study: Ophthalmopathy was predicted by the model a median of 6.5 months ahead of onset. Classification by a 13 V-J model distinguished ophthalmopathy from stable hyperthyroidism. In the blood, most expanded thyroid clonotypes above 0.001 appeared as well.

The chain combines TRBV10-3 with TRBJ2-7; unclear D gene. The specimen was peripheral blood or thyroid tissue (not recorded which). The source is a young woman with Graves' hyperthyroidism. This CDR3 reads CATKDASSYEQYF. The CDR3 DNA reads as TGTGCCACTAAGGACGCAAGCTCCTACGAGCAGTACTTC.